A selection of T cell receptor beta chains follows, all from one sample in a study of cytomegalovirus exposure and HLA in healthy donors. Method: immunoSEQ multiplex PCR; TCRdb's copy keeps in-frame clones and lacks some. The sample carries about 160,000 clones, roughly 90% recorded once. Sequenced: PBMCs. The receptors were sampled from a man between 18 and 35 years old in good health and CMV-seropositive. Each CDR3 is given with its conserved first and last residue. A D gene is named only where the DNA matches it firmly. Not every row has a clone size; where given, it reads once, few, many or a size class.

j_call: TRBJ1-5
cdr3_length: 15
v_call: TRBV7-2
clone_size: once
d_call: .
cdr3_nt: TGTGCCAGCAGCTTAAAAGCGGGGGGAAGTCAGCCCCAGCATTTT
cdr3_aa: CASSLKAGGSQPQHF

j_call: TRBJ2-6
cdr3_length: 13
v_call: TRBV19
clone_size: .
d_call: .
cdr3_nt: TGTGCCAGTAGTGCGGTAGGGGCCAACGTCCTGACTTTC
cdr3_aa: CASSAVGANVLTF

j_call: TRBJ2-7
cdr3_length: 16
v_call: TRBV11-2
clone_size: few
d_call: TRBD2
cdr3_nt: TGTGCCAGCAGCCTGGCACTTGGGAGGGTTACCGACGAGCAGTACTTC
cdr3_aa: CASSLALGRVTDEQYF

j_call: TRBJ2-3
cdr3_length: 16
v_call: TRBV15
clone_size: .
d_call: .
cdr3_nt: TGTGCCACCAGCAGAGACAAATCAGGGTGGGCAGATACGCAGTATTTT
cdr3_aa: CATSRDKSGWADTQYF

j_call: TRBJ2-1
cdr3_length: 15
v_call: TRBV11-2
clone_size: .
d_call: TRBD2
cdr3_nt: TGTGCCAGCAGCGTACCAAGCGGGATAGGCAATGAGCAGTTCTTC
cdr3_aa: CASSVPSGIGNEQFF

j_call: TRBJ2-7
cdr3_length: 18
v_call: TRBV25-1
clone_size: once
d_call: .
cdr3_nt: TGTGCCAGCACCGCCTCCCCTCATGCAGGGCTTGTGGCCTACGAGCAGTACTTC
cdr3_aa: CASTASPHAGLVAYEQYF

j_call: TRBJ2-3
cdr3_length: 13
v_call: TRBV13
clone_size: .
d_call: .
cdr3_nt: TGTGCCAGCAGCTTAGGTCTCAGGGATACGCAGTATTTT
cdr3_aa: CASSLGLRDTQYF

j_call: TRBJ2-1
cdr3_length: 15
v_call: TRBV6-1
clone_size: .
d_call: .
cdr3_nt: TGTGCCAGCAGTGAAGCATGGGCAGGATTCAATGAGCAGTTCTTC
cdr3_aa: CASSEAWAGFNEQFF

j_call: TRBJ1-5
cdr3_length: 13
v_call: TRBV28
clone_size: many
d_call: .
cdr3_nt: TGTGCCAGCAGTTTAAGCCGGGTTCAGCCCCAGCATTTT
cdr3_aa: CASSLSRVQPQHF

j_call: TRBJ1-5
cdr3_length: 17
v_call: TRBV6-4
clone_size: .
d_call: TRBD1
cdr3_nt: TGTGCCAGCAGTGGGCCGGACTGGACAGGGGAAAATCAGCCCCAGCATTTT
cdr3_aa: CASSGPDWTGENQPQHF

j_call: TRBJ2-5
cdr3_length: 14
v_call: TRBV9
clone_size: .
d_call: TRBD1
cdr3_nt: TGTGCCAGCAGCTCAACAGGGGGCCAAGAGACCCAGTACTTC
cdr3_aa: CASSSTGGQETQYF

j_call: TRBJ1-4
cdr3_length: 16
v_call: TRBV19
clone_size: .
d_call: .
cdr3_nt: TGTGCCAGTAGTATTAGGCGGGCTGGAGATAATGAAAAACTGTTTTTT
cdr3_aa: CASSIRRAGDNEKLFF

j_call: TRBJ2-3
cdr3_length: 13
v_call: TRBV18
clone_size: .
d_call: .
cdr3_nt: TGTGCCAGCTCACAGAGGGATACGAATACGCAGTATTTT
cdr3_aa: CASSQRDTNTQYF

j_call: TRBJ2-1
cdr3_length: 14
v_call: TRBV19
clone_size: .
d_call: TRBD2
cdr3_nt: TGTGCCAGTAGACTAGCGGGGGGAGGAAATGAGCAGTTCTTC
cdr3_aa: CASRLAGGGNEQFF

j_call: TRBJ2-2
cdr3_length: 16
v_call: TRBV6-1
clone_size: .
d_call: .
cdr3_nt: TGTGCCAGCAGTGAAACTTGGCAGGGTAACACCGGGGAGCTGTTTTTT
cdr3_aa: CASSETWQGNTGELFF

j_call: TRBJ2-7
cdr3_length: 15
v_call: TRBV30
clone_size: .
d_call: TRBD2
cdr3_nt: TGTGCCTGGAGTGTACAGGGTAGCGGGAGCTACGAGCAGTACTTC
cdr3_aa: CAWSVQGSGSYEQYF

j_call: TRBJ1-1
cdr3_length: 13
v_call: TRBV10-3
clone_size: .
d_call: .
cdr3_nt: TGTGCCATCAACAGTGGGTTGGACACTGAAGCTTTCTTT
cdr3_aa: CAINSGLDTEAFF

j_call: TRBJ2-3
cdr3_length: 14
v_call: TRBV19
clone_size: .
d_call: TRBD1
cdr3_nt: TGTGCCAGTAGTTTAACAGGGGCGACAGATACGCAGTATTTT
cdr3_aa: CASSLTGATDTQYF

j_call: TRBJ2-7
cdr3_length: 15
v_call: TRBV28
clone_size: once
d_call: TRBD1
cdr3_nt: TGTGCCAGCAGTTTTTCCGGGACAGCCTCCTACGAGCAGTACTTC
cdr3_aa: CASSFSGTASYEQYF

j_call: TRBJ1-4
cdr3_length: 13
v_call: TRBV28
clone_size: .
d_call: TRBD1
cdr3_nt: TGTGCCATCCGGGACAGCACATATGAAAAACTGTTTTTT
cdr3_aa: CAIRDSTYEKLFF

j_call: TRBJ2-1
cdr3_length: 17
v_call: TRBV11-3
clone_size: .
d_call: .
cdr3_nt: TGTGCCAGCAGCTCCCGCTGGGGGGAGGACACCTACAATGAGCAGTTCTTC
cdr3_aa: CASSSRWGEDTYNEQFF

j_call: TRBJ1-2
cdr3_length: 18
v_call: TRBV19
clone_size: few
d_call: TRBD1
cdr3_nt: TGTGCCAGTAGTACCGACAGTCTCCGGACAGGGGGTAACTATGGCTACACCTTC
cdr3_aa: CASSTDSLRTGGNYGYTF

j_call: TRBJ2-2
cdr3_length: 14
v_call: TRBV18
clone_size: .
d_call: .
cdr3_nt: TGTGCCAGCTCGTCGGAGCAGAACACCGGGGAGCTGTTTTTT
cdr3_aa: CASSSEQNTGELFF

j_call: TRBJ2-7
cdr3_length: 15
v_call: TRBV5-6
clone_size: .
d_call: .
cdr3_nt: TGTGCCAGCAGCTCCCAGGGCAAGGTTGGCTACGAGCAGTACTTC
cdr3_aa: CASSSQGKVGYEQYF

j_call: TRBJ2-3
cdr3_length: 16
v_call: TRBV11-3
clone_size: .
d_call: .
cdr3_nt: TGTGCCAGCAGCTTACCCGGACAGTTAAGCACAGATACGCAGTATTTT
cdr3_aa: CASSLPGQLSTDTQYF

j_call: TRBJ2-2
cdr3_length: 16
v_call: TRBV9
clone_size: once
d_call: .
cdr3_nt: TGTGCCAGCAGCGTATCGGGGGCTAGCGGCACCGGGGAGCTGTTTTTT
cdr3_aa: CASSVSGASGTGELFF

j_call: TRBJ2-7
cdr3_length: 15
v_call: TRBV7-9
clone_size: .
d_call: .
cdr3_nt: TGTGCCAGCAGCCTGCCTCTACGGGGCTCCTACGAGCAGTACTTC
cdr3_aa: CASSLPLRGSYEQYF

j_call: TRBJ2-1
cdr3_length: 14
v_call: TRBV28
clone_size: .
d_call: TRBD2
cdr3_nt: TGTGCCAGCAGTTGGGGGGGAGGAGGCAATGAGCAGTTCTTC
cdr3_aa: CASSWGGGGNEQFF

j_call: TRBJ1-1
cdr3_length: 13
v_call: TRBV27
clone_size: few
d_call: .
cdr3_nt: TGTGCCAGCAGCACGGACTTGAACACTGAAGCTTTCTTT
cdr3_aa: CASSTDLNTEAFF

j_call: TRBJ2-1
cdr3_length: 18
v_call: TRBV5-1
clone_size: .
d_call: TRBD1
cdr3_nt: TGCGCCAGCAGCCCGTCTGGGGGGGACAGGGGTTCCTACAATGAGCAGTTCTTC
cdr3_aa: CASSPSGGDRGSYNEQFF

j_call: TRBJ2-4
cdr3_length: 14
v_call: TRBV5-1
clone_size: .
d_call: .
cdr3_nt: TGCGCCAGCAGCGGGACAATGGGTTCGGGCATTCAGTACTTC
cdr3_aa: CASSGTMGSGIQYF

j_call: TRBJ2-7
cdr3_length: 17
v_call: TRBV11-3
clone_size: .
d_call: TRBD2
cdr3_nt: TGTGCCAGCAGCCGACGACGTACTAGCGGGGGAGCCTACGAGCAGTACTTC
cdr3_aa: CASSRRRTSGGAYEQYF

j_call: TRBJ2-2
cdr3_length: 19
v_call: TRBV10-1
clone_size: .
d_call: .
cdr3_nt: TGCGCCAGCAGTGAGGCCCTCGTTTGGCCAGGGTTAGGCACCGGGGAGCTGTTTTTT
cdr3_aa: CASSEALVWPGLGTGELFF

j_call: TRBJ2-2
cdr3_length: 16
v_call: TRBV12-5
clone_size: once
d_call: .
cdr3_nt: TGTGCTAGTGGTTTCGTGGTTTGGCAGGGGATCGGGGAGCTGTTTTTT
cdr3_aa: CASGFVVWQGIGELFF

j_call: TRBJ2-7
cdr3_length: 13
v_call: TRBV5-1
clone_size: .
d_call: .
cdr3_nt: TGCGCCAGCAGCCAAGGGTGGGGGGACGAGCAGTACTTC
cdr3_aa: CASSQGWGDEQYF

j_call: TRBJ2-5
cdr3_length: 14
v_call: TRBV30
clone_size: few
d_call: .
cdr3_nt: TGTGCCTGGAGTCGAACAGGTGGCAGGGAGACCCAGTACTTC
cdr3_aa: CAWSRTGGRETQYF

j_call: TRBJ1-4
cdr3_length: 16
v_call: TRBV14
clone_size: .
d_call: .
cdr3_nt: TGTGCCAGCAGCCAAAACTTTGGAGGGATTGGGGAAAAACTGTTTTTT
cdr3_aa: CASSQNFGGIGEKLFF

j_call: TRBJ1-4
cdr3_length: 17
v_call: TRBV18
clone_size: .
d_call: TRBD1
cdr3_nt: TGTGCCAGCTCACCGGGACAGGGCCTTGCAACTAATGAAAAACTGTTTTTT
cdr3_aa: CASSPGQGLATNEKLFF

j_call: TRBJ1-5
cdr3_length: 15
v_call: TRBV27
clone_size: .
d_call: .
cdr3_nt: TGTGCCAGCAGTTTAAGAAGGGGTAGCAATCAGCCCCAGCATTTT
cdr3_aa: CASSLRRGSNQPQHF

j_call: TRBJ2-3
cdr3_length: 15
v_call: TRBV4-1
clone_size: .
d_call: .
cdr3_nt: TGCGCCAGCAGCCCAGGGGGGACTGTGACAGATACGCAGTATTTT
cdr3_aa: CASSPGGTVTDTQYF

j_call: TRBJ2-7
cdr3_length: 13
v_call: TRBV19
clone_size: .
d_call: .
cdr3_nt: TGTGCCAGTAGTCCAGGGGGGACCTACGAGCAGTACTTC
cdr3_aa: CASSPGGTYEQYF

j_call: TRBJ1-2
cdr3_length: 15
v_call: TRBV27
clone_size: .
d_call: .
cdr3_nt: TGTGCCAGCAGTTTAAAGGGGCAAAGCTTCTATGGCTACACCTTC
cdr3_aa: CASSLKGQSFYGYTF